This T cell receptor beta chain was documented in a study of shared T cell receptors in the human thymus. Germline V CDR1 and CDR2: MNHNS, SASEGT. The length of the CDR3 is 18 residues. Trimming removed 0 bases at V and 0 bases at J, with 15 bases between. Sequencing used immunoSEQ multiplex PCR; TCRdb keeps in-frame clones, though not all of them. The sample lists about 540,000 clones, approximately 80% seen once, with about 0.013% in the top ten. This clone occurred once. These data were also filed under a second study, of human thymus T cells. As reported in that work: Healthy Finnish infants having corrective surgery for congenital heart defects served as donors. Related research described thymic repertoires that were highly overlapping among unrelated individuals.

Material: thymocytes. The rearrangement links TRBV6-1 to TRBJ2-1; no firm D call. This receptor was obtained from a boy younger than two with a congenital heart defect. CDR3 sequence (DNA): TGTGCCAGCAGTGAAGCGCCCCATCTTCCTAACTCCTACAATGAGCAGTTCTTC. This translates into CASSEAPHLPNSYNEQFF.